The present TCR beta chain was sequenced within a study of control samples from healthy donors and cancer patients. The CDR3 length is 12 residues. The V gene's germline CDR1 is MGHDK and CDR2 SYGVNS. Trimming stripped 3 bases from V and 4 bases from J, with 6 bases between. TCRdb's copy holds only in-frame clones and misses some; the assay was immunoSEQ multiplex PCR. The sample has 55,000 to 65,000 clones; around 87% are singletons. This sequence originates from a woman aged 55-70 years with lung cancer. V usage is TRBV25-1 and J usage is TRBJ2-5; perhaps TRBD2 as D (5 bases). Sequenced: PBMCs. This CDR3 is CASSEGVETQYF. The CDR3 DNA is TGTGCCAGCAGTGAGGGAGTAGAGACCCAGTACTTC.